The 30 T cell receptor beta chains below were found in one sample sequenced in a study of blood T cell repertoires in COVID-19. Repertoires were generated with immunoSEQ multiplex PCR, while TCRdb's copy carries only in-frame clones and drops some. The sample gives 68,000 or so clones, roughly three quarters of which show up once; approximately 10% is in the top ten. Sequencing was carried out using peripheral blood. The receptors shown here come from a woman aged 45-65 years with acute or convalescent COVID-19.

The rearrangement uses TRBV29-1 and TRBJ2-1, with D maybe TRBD1 (6 bases). This CDR3 region has 14 residues. CDR1 SQVTM and CDR2 ANQGSEA come from the germline V gene. V gave up 5 bases and J gave up 0 bases, with 11 bases separating them. CDR3 protein: CSVSGTSSYNEQFF. For the CDR3, the DNA is TGCAGCGTTTCCGGGACAAGCTCCTACAATGAGCAGTTCTTC.

This chain connects TRBV18 to TRBJ2-1; 11 bases line up with TRBD2. CDR1 is KGHSH and CDR2 is LQKENI in the germline V gene. The CDR3 is 16 residues long. V gave up 0 bases and J gave up 4 bases; unmatched junction bases: 2. The CDR3 nucleotides are TGTGCCAGCTCACCACCGGGACTAGCGGCTTACAATGAGCAGTTCTTC. This codes for CASSPPGLAAYNEQFF.

There are a few counts of this clone. V and J are TRBV16 and TRBJ1-1; 8 bases map to TRBD1. The germline gives CDR1 KGHSY, CDR2 FQNENV. With V trimmed by 7 bases and J by 1 base, 8 bases remained unmatched. The CDR3 runs 15 residues. CDR3 DNA: TGTGCCAGCACCCTCCCCGGGACAGGGAACACTGAAGCTTTCTTT. Translated: CASTLPGTGNTEAFF.

The chain carries TRBV7-9 and TRBJ1-1; no reliable D call. V gave up 5 bases and J gave up 5 bases, with 12 bases separating them. Per the germline V gene, CDR1 is SEHNR and CDR2 is FQNEAQ (reference sequence). CDR3 length equals 13 residues. CDR3 in amino acids: CASSNEGGTEAFF. In DNA, the CDR3 is TGTGCCAGCAGCAACGAGGGAGGGACTGAAGCTTTCTTT.

The V and J genes are TRBV30 and TRBJ1-3, with D unclear. Looked up from germline, CDR1 is GTSNPN and CDR2 is SVGIG (reference sequence). V was clipped by 3 bases and J by 0 bases, with 12 bases between them. The CDR3 runs 15 residues. CDR3 residues: CAWRIGINSGNTIYF. As DNA, the CDR3 is TGTGCCTGGAGAATCGGGATCAACTCTGGAAACACCATATATTTT.

V gene TRBV3-1 (or the pseudogene TRBV3-2) combines with J gene TRBJ2-2; weak D call: TRBD2 (6 bases). The CDR3 sequence is 14 residues long. From germline, CDR1 is LGHDT and CDR2 YNNKEL (reference sequence). Trimming stripped 1 base from V and 7 bases from J, with 10 bases between. The DNA of the CDR3 is TGTGCCAGCAGCCAAGCGGGAGTAGGCGGGGAGCTGTTTTTT. It encodes CASSQAGVGGELFF.

The chain is built from TRBV24-1 and TRBJ2-3; D call uncertain. The CDR3 spans 13 residues. Germline-derived CDR1 and CDR2 are KGHDR and SFDVKD. The germline V and J ends were trimmed by 3 bases and 6 bases, with 9 bases remaining between them. The CDR3 loop reads CATSDPPADTQYF. The CDR3 DNA sequence: TGTGCCACCAGTGATCCCCCCGCGGATACGCAGTATTTT.

Of note for this clone: A junction boundary mismatches the germline segment, possibly from a read error. The same CDR3 can be traced to other DNA sequences in this sample. The rearrangement joins TRBV24-1 to TRBJ2-1, with D perhaps matching TRBD2 (6 bases). Germline V gives CDR1 KGHDR, CDR2 SFDVKD. There are 19 residues in the CDR3. The CDR3 reads CATRPKQRRARGSYNEQFF. CDR3 nucleotides: TGTGCCACCAGACCAAAACAGAGGAGGGCCCGGGGCTCCTACAATGAGCAATTCTTC.

The rearrangement joins TRBV6-6 to TRBJ2-5; tentative D call: TRBD2 (5 bases). CDR1 and CDR2 (germline): MNHNY, SVGAGI (reference sequence). CDR3 size: 14 residues. The V gene lost 2 bases and the J gene lost 4 bases, with 11 bases spanning the gap. CDR3: CASSYPEDGETQYF. The CDR3, as DNA: TGTGCCAGCAGTTACCCGGAGGACGGAGAGACCCAGTACTTC.

This chain links TRBV19 with TRBJ1-1; 9 bases fit TRBD1. The ends lost 4 bases at V and 7 bases at J; junction bases unmatched: 16. Germline V CDR1 and CDR2: LNHDA, SQIVND (reference sequence). The CDR3 consists of 17 residues. The DNA for the CDR3 is TGTGCCAGTAGTAGGTCGGCGGGACAGGGCGTCTTGGGTGAAGCTTTCTTT. It encodes CASSRSAGQGVLGEAFF.

This clone was observed a single time. The germline gene is not matched at one end of the junction; a read error may be the cause. The chain is built from TRBV16 and TRBJ2-1; D is perhaps TRBD2 (5 bases). This CDR3 is 13 amino acids long. Germline CDR1 KGHSY, CDR2 FQNENV. The CDR3 spells CASSQVTSGAKLF. CDR3 coding DNA: TGTGCCAGCAGCCAAGTTACTAGTGGCGCTAAGCTCTTC.

The chain has TRBV19 and TRBJ2-3, with D tentatively TRBD2 (6 bases). With 7 bases removed from V and 0 bases from J, the gap between germline ends came to 14 bases. Germline CDR1 LNHDA, CDR2 SQIVND (reference sequence). The CDR3 runs to 15 residues. In nucleotides, the CDR3 is TGTGCCAGTACCCCCGGGACTCCGAGCACAGATACGCAGTATTTT. Translating it yields CASTPGTPSTDTQYF.

The chain employs TRBV2 and TRBJ1-3; D unclear. Trimming shortened V by 4 bases and J by 3 bases, and 7 bases separated the two germline ends. Per the germline V gene, CDR1 is SNHLY and CDR2 is FYNNEI. The CDR3 has 13 amino acids. The CDR3 DNA reads TGTGCCAGCAGTGTCGCAGATGGAAACACCATATATTTT. Translated, it gives CASSVADGNTIYF.

This chain connects TRBV7-9 to TRBJ2-3, with 8 bases fitting TRBD1. J lost 6 bases, V lost 4 bases, and 6 bases had no gene match. Germline CDR1 is SEHNR and CDR2 is FQNEAQ (reference sequence). The CDR3 has 14 residues. The CDR3 DNA reads TGTGCCAGCAGCTCACAGGGGGTGGGTGATACGCAGTATTTT. Its protein product is CASSSQGVGDTQYF.

This chain uses TRBV5-1 with TRBJ1-1; D ambiguous. The length of the CDR3 is 14 residues. V lost 7 bases to trimming and J lost 3 bases, with 16 bases between them. Germline lookup yields CDR1 SGHRS and CDR2 YFSETQ. CDR3 in amino acids: CASGYSIGDTEAFF. CDR3 nucleotide sequence: TGCGCCAGCGGATACTCGATCGGAGACACTGAAGCTTTCTTT.

The chain is built from TRBV27 and TRBJ2-7; 13 nucleotides line up with TRBD2. The V and J ends lost 7 bases and 4 bases, in that order; junction bases with no gene match: 1. Looked up from germline, CDR1 is MNHEY and CDR2 is SMNVEV (reference sequence). This CDR3 is 13 amino acids long. This CDR3 is CASMTSGRYEQYF. The CDR3 region has the DNA TGTGCCAGCATGACTAGCGGGAGGTACGAGCAGTACTTC.

The rearrangement links TRBV30 to TRBJ1-2; D not resolved. V was clipped by 4 bases and J by 3 bases, with 18 bases between them. The CDR3 length is 15 residues. Germline CDR1 GTSNPN, CDR2 SVGIG (reference sequence). The CDR3 protein is CAWTRRVEGYYGYTF. The DNA of the CDR3 is TGTGCCTGGACAAGGAGGGTAGAAGGTTACTATGGCTACACCTTC.

The V gene is TRBV5-1, the J gene TRBJ2-3; 9 bases align to TRBD2. Germline V lookup: CDR1 SGHRS, CDR2 YFSETQ. This CDR3 contains 16 residues. Trimming removed 1 base from V and 0 bases from J; junction bases left unmatched: 3. DNA for the CDR3: TGCGCCAGCAGCTTGACTAGCGGGTTAAGCACAGATACGCAGTATTTT. It translates to CASSLTSGLSTDTQYF.

The chain joins TRBV7-2 to TRBJ2-5; D remains unclear. Germline lookup yields CDR1 SGHTA and CDR2 FQGNSA. The V end lost 5 bases, the J end lost 2 bases, and 3 bases lay between the germline ends. The CDR3 totals 11 residues. CDR3 sequence: CASSLQETQYF. CDR3 coding DNA: TGTGCCAGCAGCCTACAAGAGACCCAGTACTTC.

The table lists this clone with a count of one. The V and J genes are TRBV13 and TRBJ2-7, with a weak D call TRBD1 (6 bases). This CDR3 has 14 amino acids. V was trimmed by 5 bases and J by 3 bases, leaving 14 bases between them. Germline V CDR1 and CDR2: PRHDT, FYEKMQ (reference sequence). This CDR3 reads CASSDRDKNYEQYF. CDR3 in DNA: TGTGCCAGCAGCGACCGGGACAAGAACTACGAGCAGTACTTC. Full variable domain (remainder filled in from reference TRBV13 and TRBJ2-7): AAGVIQSPRHLIKEKRETATLKCYPIPRHDTVYWYQQGPGQDPQFLISFYEKMQSDKGSIPDRFSAQQFSDYHSELNMSSLELGDSALYFCASSDRDKNYEQYFGPGTRLTVT.

This chain joins TRBV19 and TRBJ2-2; D is unresolved. Germline CDR1 reads LNHDA; CDR2 reads SQIVND (reference sequence). The CDR3 extends over 13 amino acids. V lost 3 bases and J lost 4, with 6 bases in between. The DNA of the CDR3 is TGTGCCAGTAGTATGAGAGTCACCGGGGAGCTGTTTTTT. Its protein is CASSMRVTGELFF.

This clone turned up a few times. The chain links TRBV7-9 to TRBJ2-2, with D tentatively TRBD2 (5 bases). Germline V CDR1 and CDR2: SEHNR, FQNEAQ (reference sequence). This CDR3 spans 16 amino acids. V was trimmed by 5 bases and J by 1 base, leaving 14 bases between them. The CDR3 bases are TGTGCCAGCAGCGTCGGTCGGGCGGGGAACACCGGGGAGCTGTTTTTT. This sequence encodes CASSVGRAGNTGELFF. The full variable domain, rest sourced from reference TRBV7-9 and TRBJ2-2, is DTGVSQNPRHKITKRGQNVTFRCDPISEHNRLYWYRQTLGQGPEFLTYFQNEAQLEKSRLLSDRFSAERPKGSFSTLEIQRTEQGDSAMYLCASSVGRAGNTGELFFGEGSRLTVL.

This chain uses TRBV10-3 with TRBJ1-6; perhaps TRBD1 as D (5 bases). CDR3 length equals 15 residues. Germline V lookup: CDR1 ENHRY, CDR2 SYGVKD. V was shortened by 6 bases and J by 5 bases, with 14 bases between the two germline ends. In nucleotides, the CDR3 is TGTGCCATCAGAGAGACAGAAACCGATAATTCACCCCTCCACTTT. It specifies CAIRETETDNSPLHF.

This clone occurred a few times. V and J are TRBV5-1 and TRBJ1-1; D unresolved. Trimming removed 5 bases at V and 0 bases at J, with 14 bases between. Germline V CDR1 and CDR2: SGHRS, YFSETQ. The CDR3 consists of 15 residues. CDR3 sequence: CASRPPGLLNTEAFF. The DNA for the CDR3 is TGCGCCAGCAGACCACCGGGGTTATTGAACACTGAAGCTTTCTTT. Filled out from reference TRBV5-1 and TRBJ1-1, the complete variable domain reads KAGVTQTPRYLIKTRGQQVTLSCSPISGHRSVSWYQQTPGQGLQFLFEYFSETQRNKGNFPGRFSGRQFSNSRSEMNVSTLELGDSALYLCASRPPGLLNTEAFFGQGTRLTVV.

The V gene is TRBV11-2, the J gene TRBJ2-2, with D perhaps matching TRBD1 (5 bases). V lost 3 bases, J lost 3 bases, and 11 bases lay in between. This CDR3 comprises 15 residues. Germline values: CDR1 SGHAT, CDR2 FQNNGV. CDR3 in amino acids: CASSLGRQYTGELFF. The CDR3 nucleotides are TGTGCCAGCAGCTTGGGCAGACAGTACACCGGGGAGCTGTTTTTT.

The chain combines TRBV14 with TRBJ1-5; 11 bases are a match to TRBD1. From germline, CDR1 is SGHDN and CDR2 FVKESK. The J segment lost 3 bases and the V segment lost 3 bases, leaving 10 bases of the junction unmatched. This CDR3 is built from 18 residues. CDR3 DNA: TGTGCCAGCAGCCACCCGGGACAGGGGGGTTATCACAATCAGCCCCAGCATTTT. Its translation is CASSHPGQGGYHNQPQHF.

This chain joins TRBV7-6 and TRBJ2-5; 7 bases agree with TRBD2. CDR3 length: 18 residues. The germline V gene encodes CDR1 SGHVS and CDR2 FNYEAQ. V lost 5 bases, J lost 0 bases, and 15 bases stayed unmatched. CDR3 loop: CASSLSPPSGAYQETQYF. In DNA form, the CDR3 reads TGTGCCAGCAGCCTTTCTCCCCCTAGCGGTGCGTACCAAGAGACCCAGTACTTC.

With respect to this clone: Within the sample, other DNA sequences also encode this same CDR3. The V and J genes are TRBV7-6 and TRBJ1-6, with 10 bases identical to TRBD1. CDR1 SGHVS and CDR2 FNYEAQ come from the germline V gene. The CDR3 runs 15 residues. Unmatched junction bases numbered 5, after V lost 4 bases and J lost 8 bases. The CDR3 loop reads CASSSTGTGDSPLHF. In DNA, the CDR3 is TGTGCCAGCAGCTCGACCGGGACAGGGGATTCACCCCTCCACTTT.

The chain joins TRBV7-2 to TRBJ2-1, with 10 bases identical to TRBD2. The CDR3 has 16 amino acids. V shed 1 base and J 13 bases; nucleotides not matched to a gene: 13. Germline CDR1 is SGHTA and CDR2 is FQGNSA. The CDR3 nucleotides read TGTGCCAGCAGCTTAGTGGCTAGCGGGAGTGTTGGAATACAGTTCTTC. This translates into CASSLVASGSVGIQFF.

The chain couples TRBV3-1 (or the pseudogene TRBV3-2) to TRBJ2-7, with D possibly being TRBD2 (5 bases). This CDR3 spans 14 amino acids. Trimming cost V 4 bases and J 2 bases, with 12 bases left between them. In germline, CDR1 is LGHDT, CDR2 YNNKEL (reference sequence). The CDR3 DNA sequence: TGTGCCAGCAGCCTCTCCGGGATTCCCTACGAGCAGTACTTC. The encoded protein is CASSLSGIPYEQYF.